These T cell receptor beta chains were read from a single sample in a study of beta chain features in type 1 diabetes. Sequenced by immunoSEQ multiplex PCR; TCRdb stores in-frame clones only, minus some. The repertoire consists of about 620,000 clones, with 15% occurring once and the leading ten covering 0.093%. Sequenced material: naive CD4+ T cells from blood. The receptors were sampled from a man aged 18 to 29 in good health. CDR3s include the opening cysteine and the closing phenylalanine or tryptophan. Each record gives: V gene, clone size, J gene, D gene, CDR3 DNA, CDR3 protein. D genes are given only for firm matches. Size is omitted from some rows. Given values are once, few, many or a class for expanded clones.

v_gene: TRBV19
abundance: few
j_gene: TRBJ1-5
d_gene: .
CDR3nt: TGTGCCAGTAGTTTGGGACAATTCAATCAGCCCCAGCATTTT
CDR3aa: CASSLGQFNQPQHF

v_gene: TRBV18
abundance: .
j_gene: TRBJ1-1
d_gene: .
CDR3nt: TGTGCCAGCTCGCCAGTGGGTCCTGAAGCTTTCTTT
CDR3aa: CASSPVGPEAFF

v_gene: TRBV14
abundance: .
j_gene: TRBJ1-6
d_gene: TRBD1
CDR3nt: TGTGCCAGCAGCCAAGGACAGGGGCGGAATTCACCCCTCCACTTT
CDR3aa: CASSQGQGRNSPLHF

v_gene: TRBV7-2
abundance: few
j_gene: TRBJ2-7
d_gene: TRBD2
CDR3nt: TGTGCCAGCAGCTTAAGTACTAGCGGGGGGACTCGTCCCTACGAGCAGTACTTC
CDR3aa: CASSLSTSGGTRPYEQYF

v_gene: TRBV7-9
abundance: .
j_gene: TRBJ2-3
d_gene: .
CDR3nt: TGTGCCAGCAGCTTAGTAAGAGATACGCAGTATTTT
CDR3aa: CASSLVRDTQYF

v_gene: TRBV15
abundance: .
j_gene: TRBJ1-5
d_gene: TRBD1
CDR3nt: TGTGCCACCAGACAGGGGGTGAACAATCAGCCCCAGCATTTT
CDR3aa: CATRQGVNNQPQHF

v_gene: TRBV25-1
abundance: few
j_gene: TRBJ1-5
d_gene: .
CDR3nt: TGTGCCAGCAGTGAATCGGGGTGGGGGGGTCAGCCCCAGCATTTT
CDR3aa: CASSESGWGGQPQHF

v_gene: TRBV7-9
abundance: .
j_gene: TRBJ2-2
d_gene: TRBD2
CDR3nt: TGTGCCAGCAGCCCCCAACGGGACTATACGACCGGGGAGCTGTTTTTT
CDR3aa: CASSPQRDYTTGELFF

v_gene: TRBV15
abundance: few
j_gene: TRBJ2-7
d_gene: .
CDR3nt: TGTGCCACCAGCGGGGATGGACGCCCAGGCTACGAGCAGTACTTC
CDR3aa: CATSGDGRPGYEQYF

v_gene: TRBV28
abundance: few
j_gene: TRBJ2-5
d_gene: .
CDR3nt: TGTGCCAGCAACTTGTGGCAGGGGGAGACCCAGTACTTC
CDR3aa: CASNLWQGETQYF

v_gene: TRBV19
abundance: .
j_gene: TRBJ1-4
d_gene: .
CDR3nt: TGTGCCAGTAGTAATCGGGGGTCGACTAATGAAAAACTGTTTTTT
CDR3aa: CASSNRGSTNEKLFF

v_gene: TRBV9
abundance: few
j_gene: TRBJ2-1
d_gene: .
CDR3nt: TGTGCCAGCAGCGTAGAAACAGGGCCTTACAATGAGCAGTTCTTC
CDR3aa: CASSVETGPYNEQFF

v_gene: TRBV15
abundance: few
j_gene: TRBJ2-1
d_gene: TRBD2
CDR3nt: TGTGCCACCAGCAGTTTAGCGGGAGGGTACAATGAGCAGTTCTTC
CDR3aa: CATSSLAGGYNEQFF

v_gene: TRBV7-9
abundance: .
j_gene: TRBJ2-7
d_gene: TRBD1
CDR3nt: TGTGCCAGCACCATGGGACAGCAATCCTACGAGCAGTACTTC
CDR3aa: CASTMGQQSYEQYF

v_gene: TRBV5-6
abundance: .
j_gene: TRBJ2-7
d_gene: .
CDR3nt: TGTGCCAGCAGCCCCTCGCCAGCGGAGGGCTACGAGCAGTACTTC
CDR3aa: CASSPSPAEGYEQYF